The source of this TCR beta chain is a study of control samples from healthy donors and cancer patients. The table came from immunoSEQ multiplex PCR; TCRdb's copy has only in-frame clones and leaves some out. The sample records 110,000 or so clones, around four fifths being singletons. Trimming shortened V by 5 bases and J by 5 bases, and 12 bases separated the two germline ends. The length of the CDR3 is 13 residues. Germline CDR1 and CDR2: LNHDA and SQIVND (reference sequence). The sequence came from a woman in her fifties or sixties in good health. The sequenced material came from blood. The chain has TRBV19 and TRBJ1-2, with TRBD1 as a possible D gene (5 bases). In DNA, the CDR3 is TGTGCCAGTAGTCCCCTCGGGGCTTATGGCTACACCTTC. It codes for CASSPLGAYGYTF.